This TCR beta chain was found in a study of blood T cell repertoires in COVID-19. The assay was immunoSEQ multiplex PCR, and TCRdb's table has in-frame clones only and misses some. The table records some 450,000 clones, approximately 90% of them present only once. The CDR3 contains 13 residues. CDR1 KGHDR and CDR2 SFDVKD come from the germline V gene. V lost 3 bases, J lost 9 bases, and 14 bases lay in between. The sequence came from a woman between 50 and 59 years old with COVID-19, enrolled during active disease. The V call is TRBV24-1, the J call TRBJ2-7, with unresolved D. The material sequenced was peripheral blood. The CDR3 protein is CATSDHNVAGQYF. The CDR3 coding sequence is TGTGCCACCAGTGATCATAACGTCGCAGGGCAGTACTTC.